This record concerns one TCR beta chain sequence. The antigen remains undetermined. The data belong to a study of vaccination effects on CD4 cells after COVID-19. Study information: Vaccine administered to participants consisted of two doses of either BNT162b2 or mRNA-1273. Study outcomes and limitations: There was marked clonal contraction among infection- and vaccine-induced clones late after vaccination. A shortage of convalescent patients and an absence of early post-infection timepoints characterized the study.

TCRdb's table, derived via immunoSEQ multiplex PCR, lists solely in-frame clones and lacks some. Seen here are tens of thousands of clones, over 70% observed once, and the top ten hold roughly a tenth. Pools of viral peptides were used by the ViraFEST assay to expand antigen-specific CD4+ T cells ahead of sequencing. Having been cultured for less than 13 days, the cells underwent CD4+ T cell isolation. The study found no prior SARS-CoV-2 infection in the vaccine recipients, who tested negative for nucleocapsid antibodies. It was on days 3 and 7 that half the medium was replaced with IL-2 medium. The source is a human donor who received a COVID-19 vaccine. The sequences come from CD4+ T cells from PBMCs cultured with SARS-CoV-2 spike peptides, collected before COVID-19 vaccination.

The CDR3 nucleotides are TGTGCCAGCAGTTGGGACAGGTACACAGATACGCAGTATTTT. It translates to CASSWDRYTDTQYF. The chain combines TRBV27 with TRBJ2-3; TRBD1 agrees at 8 bases. Germline CDR1 MNHEY, CDR2 SMNVEV (reference sequence). The V segment lost 4 bases and the J segment 2 bases; nucleotides outside the gene matches: 2. The CDR3 contains 14 residues.